This passage covers 15 T cell receptor beta chains from one sample sequenced in a study of blood T cells in healthy people across ages. Alongside a J-beta primer mix, a sample-barcoded 5' primer served in a second PCR lasting roughly 6 to 11 cycles. MiXCR, run by TCRdb on the 5' RACE reads, gives a single entry per CDR3 protein. The sample has about 800,000 distinct CDR3 sequences, 25% seen once. These data are also associated with another study on T cells of mothers and their children.

What was sequenced was blood. The receptors derive from a boy between 10 and 17 years old in good health.

The chain couples TRBV13 to TRBJ2-1; 8 bases are a match to TRBD2. The ends lost 0 bases at V and 7 bases at J; junction bases unmatched: 17. This CDR3 spans 19 amino acids. Germline CDR1 is PRHDT and CDR2 is FYEKMQ (reference sequence). This CDR3 is CASSLGNRRGASRWNEQFF. Here the CDR3 DNA reads TGTGCCAGCAGCTTAGGGAATCGGCGGGGGGCCAGTCGGTGGAATGAGCAGTTCTTC.

The chain uses TRBV7-3 and TRBJ1-2; no clear D. CDR3 length: 13 residues. Germline V gene data show CDR1 as SGHTA and CDR2 as FQGTGA. The V and J ends lost 5 bases and 6 bases respectively, with 13 bases between them. This CDR3 reads CASSPSTGDGYTF. The CDR3 DNA is TGTGCCAGCAGCCCATCCACCGGGGATGGCTACACCTTC.

This clonotype came up a few times. The V gene is TRBV28, the J gene TRBJ1-4; D remains ambiguous. This CDR3 has 14 amino acids. Germline CDR1 and CDR2: MDHEN and SYDVKM. V lost 2 bases to trimming and J lost 2 bases, with 6 bases between them. The CDR3 here is CASSLRLTNEKLFF. In DNA, the CDR3 is TGTGCCAGCAGTTTAAGGTTGACTAATGAAAAACTGTTTTTT.

This clonotype was observed a few times. The chain carries TRBV7-2 and TRBJ2-5, with 11 bases identical to TRBD2. The CDR3 contains 17 residues. Looked up from germline, CDR1 is SGHTA and CDR2 is FQGNSA. Trimming took 1 base from V and 0 from J; bases not matched to a gene: 4. CDR3 sequence (DNA): TGTGCCAGCAGCTTAGTTGCTAGCGGGAGGTACCAAGAGACCCAGTACTTC. This encodes CASSLVASGRYQETQYF.

The chain combines TRBV7-2 with TRBJ1-2, with a tentative D call TRBD1 (6 bases). V dropped 5 bases and J dropped 4 bases, with 11 bases sitting between them. Germline lookup yields CDR1 SGHTA and CDR2 FQGNSA. The CDR3 is made up of 13 amino acids. The CDR3 reads CASSRDKSYGYTF. CDR3 nucleotides: TGTGCCAGCAGCCGGGACAAAAGCTATGGCTACACCTTC.

CDR3 coding DNA: TGCGCCAGCAGCCAAGACGGTGGTCAAATAGGAACTGAAGCTTTCTTT. This codes for CASSQDGGQIGTEAFF. The chain has TRBV4-1 and TRBJ1-1; D gene ambiguous. Germline CDR1 and CDR2: MGHRA and YSYEKL. V was shortened by 0 bases and J by 5 bases, with 16 bases between the two germline ends. This CDR3 comprises 16 residues.

The chain is built from TRBV24-1 and TRBJ2-5, with 11 bases fitting TRBD2. This CDR3 contains 13 residues. Trimming removed 7 bases from V and 5 bases from J; junction bases left unmatched: 2. Germline V gene sequence: CDR1 KGHDR, CDR2 SFDVKD. The CDR3, as DNA: TGTGCCACCAGGACTAGCGGGGCGGAGACCCAGTACTTC. Protein sequence: CATRTSGAETQYF.

This clonotype was seen a handful of times. This chain joins TRBV6-5 and TRBJ1-4; D possibly corresponds to TRBD1 (5 bases). Trimming cost V 5 bases and J 0 bases, with 10 bases left between them. The germline CDR1 and CDR2 sequences are MNHEY and SVGAGI. CDR3 length: 15 residues. The CDR3 loop is CASSPSGATNEKLFF. CDR3 coding DNA: TGTGCCAGCAGTCCCTCGGGGGCAACTAATGAAAAACTGTTTTTT.

This clonotype was seen more than once but under ten times. The V gene is TRBV4-3, the J gene TRBJ1-4; 8 bases are shared with TRBD1. J gave up 14 bases and V 2 bases, and 4 bases lay outside the gene matches. Germline CDR1 reads LGHNA; CDR2 reads YSLEER. CDR3 length: 12 residues. DNA of the CDR3: TGCGCCAGCAGCCAAACAGGGGGTTGGCTGTTTTTT. Its protein product is CASSQTGGWLFF.

In DNA, the CDR3 is TGTGCCACCAGCAGAGGGGACAGTCTAGCCAAAAACATTCAGTACTTC. It yields the protein CATSRGDSLAKNIQYF. The genes are TRBV15 and TRBJ2-4, with 7 bases lining up with TRBD1. The CDR3 totals 16 residues. Per germline, CDR1 LNHNV and CDR2 YYDKDF (reference sequence). The V and J ends lost 1 base and 0 bases, in that order; junction bases with no gene match: 3.

This clonotype was counted only a few times. The chain has TRBV6-6 and TRBJ2-2, with a tentative D call TRBD1 (6 bases). Trimming removed 0 bases at V and 5 bases at J, with 7 bases between. The CDR3 length is 14 residues. Per germline, CDR1 MNHNY and CDR2 SVGAGI (reference sequence). CDR3: CASSYSRGTGELFF. The DNA for the CDR3 is TGTGCCAGCAGTTACTCGAGGGGGACCGGGGAGCTGTTTTTT.

The chain links TRBV10-3 to TRBJ1-5; D not resolved. Germline CDR1 reads ENHRY; CDR2 reads SYGVKD. Trimming took off 0 bases at V and 5 bases at J, with 2 bases between the two ends. The CDR3 is made up of 12 amino acids. The CDR3 sequence: CAISESDQPQHF. Here the CDR3 DNA reads TGTGCCATCAGTGAGTCGGATCAGCCCCAGCATTTT.

The rearrangement links TRBV4-1 to TRBJ2-5; D is undetermined. The germline V gene has CDR1 MGHRA and CDR2 YSYEKL. The CDR3 spans 15 residues. V gave up 1 base and J gave up 5 bases, with 14 bases separating them. DNA of the CDR3: TGCGCCAGCAGCCAAGGAACCGGGCTAGAGGAGACCCAGTACTTC. It specifies CASSQGTGLEETQYF.

The genes are TRBV9 and TRBJ1-4, with 9 bases identical to TRBD1. The CDR3 spans 16 residues. The germline CDR1 and CDR2 sequences are SGDLS and YYNGEE. The trim removed 5 bases at V and 5 bases at J, leaving 10 bases unmatched. The CDR3 loop is CASSDRPGQGNEKLFF. CDR3 DNA: TGTGCCAGCAGTGATAGGCCGGGACAGGGAAATGAAAAACTGTTTTTT.

This clonotype has just one count. The chain has TRBV11-1 and TRBJ2-4, with D hard to call. With 5 bases removed from V and 6 bases from J, the gap between germline ends came to 14 bases. Germline CDR1 and CDR2: SGHAT and FQDESV (reference sequence). The CDR3 totals 14 residues. The CDR3 nucleotides read TGTGCCAGCAGCCTCCGATGGGGAACAAACATTCAGTACTTC. Translation gives CASSLRWGTNIQYF. Looking up the rest from reference TRBV11-1 and TRBJ2-4 gives the full variable domain: EAEVAQSPRYKITEKSQAVAFWCDPISGHATLYWYRQILGQGPELLVQFQDESVVDDSQLPKDRFSAERLKGVDSTLKIQPAELGDSAMYLCASSLRWGTNIQYFGAGTRLSVL.